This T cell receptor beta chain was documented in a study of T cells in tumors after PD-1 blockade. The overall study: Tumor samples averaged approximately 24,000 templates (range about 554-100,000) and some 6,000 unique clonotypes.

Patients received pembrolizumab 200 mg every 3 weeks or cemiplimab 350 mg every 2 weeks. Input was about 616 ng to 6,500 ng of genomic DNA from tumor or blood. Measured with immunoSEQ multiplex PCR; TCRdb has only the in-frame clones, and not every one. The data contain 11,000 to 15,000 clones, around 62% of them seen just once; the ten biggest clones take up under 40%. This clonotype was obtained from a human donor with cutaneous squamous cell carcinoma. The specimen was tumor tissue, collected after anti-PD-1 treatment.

The CDR3 loop is CATTNQGAGNTIYF. CDR3 in DNA: TGTGCCACCACGAATCAGGGGGCTGGAAACACCATATATTTT. This rearrangement joins TRBV28 to TRBJ1-3; 7 bases align to TRBD1. After removal of 10 bases from V and 2 bases from J, the junction contained 8 bases not matched to a gene. This CDR3 is built from 14 residues. Germline loops: CDR1 MDHEN, CDR2 SYDVKM.